Sequencing of this T cell receptor (beta chain) was carried out in a study of blood T cells in healthy people across ages. Study-level findings and limits: A greater number of naive CD4+ cells and higher diversity distinguished long-lived donors from aged donors.

There are 13 residues in the CDR3. CDR1 is MNHEY and CDR2 is SVGAGI in the germline V gene. V lost 7 bases, J lost 0 bases, and 10 bases lay in between. For this clonotype: What it binds is not known.

A second roughly 6 to 12 cycle PCR used barcoded and J-beta primers. TCRdb re-analysed the 5' RACE reads in MiXCR, keeping a single row per CDR3 protein. The data show some 760,000 distinct CDR3 sequences, approximately 25% seen once. These records were also assigned to another study, of T cells of mothers and their children. That work adds: Study donors consisted of a few healthy Caucasian mothers and their six children. Mothers yielded over 10 million CDR3 reads, children some 2.9 million each. When mothers and children were related, their normalized repertoire overlap, which was always slightly higher, did not differ significantly from that of unrelated pairs.

The rearrangement uses TRBV6-5 and TRBJ2-7; D is possibly TRBD2 (7 bases). The sequenced sample was blood. This sequence originates from a boy aged 10-17 years in good health. Here the CDR3 reads CASTAGASYEQYF. Written as DNA, the CDR3 is TGTGCCAGCACTGCGGGGGCCTCCTACGAGCAGTACTTC.